Here is one T cell receptor beta chain with its context. Its antigen remains unknown. Clones were read by immunoSEQ multiplex PCR, and TCRdb kept only the in-frame ones, dropping some. This sample has millions of clones, with roughly 96% found just once. The ends were cut back, 3 bases at V and 8 bases at J, with 11 bases in the middle. The germline CDR1 and CDR2 sequences are LNHDA and SQIVND (reference sequence). The CDR3 runs to 13 residues. The data belong to a study of shared clonotypes between healthy human individuals. General study points: It was the non-shared clonotypes that had lower generation probabilities than clonotypes shared by all four donors.

The sequenced sample consisted of naive CD4+ T cells sorted from blood. Subset indicated: CD45RA+ positively selected. This receptor was identified in a man aged 18 to 30 in good health. The chain couples TRBV19 to TRBJ2-4, with D perhaps matching TRBD2 (5 bases). CDR3 amino acids: CASSIRGWDIQYF. In DNA form, the CDR3 reads TGTGCCAGTAGTATCAGAGGGTGGGACATTCAGTACTTC.